This record covers a single T cell receptor beta chain. Its antigen is not identified. These data are taken from a study of cytomegalovirus exposure and HLA in healthy donors. The PCR ran on 60 Vbeta and 13 Jbeta primers. Here immunoSEQ multiplex PCR was the method, and the copy in TCRdb shows in-frame clones only, minus some. There are 150,000 to 200,000 clones in the sample; about 80% occur only once, and roughly 1.9% lies in the top ten. The study, taken as a whole, reports: Most subjects had HLA-A and HLA-B alleles reportedly predicted accurately by TCR beta sequences. Associated with HLA alleles at 0.05 false discovery rate in a later analysis were 16,951 TCR beta sequences. A later analysis reportedly identified an Asian-associated ancestry cluster as carrying fewer N-insertions than the approximately 670-donor mean.

The sequenced sample was PBMCs. The receptor comes from a female donor in good health and CMV-seronegative.

CDR3: CASSRRQGQEETQYF. The CDR3 DNA reads as TGTGCCAGCAGCCGCCGACAGGGACAAGAAGAGACCCAGTACTTC. The chain couples TRBV7-9 to TRBJ2-5; TRBD1 matches at 7 bases. The CDR3 loop spans 15 amino acids. CDR1 is SEHNR, CDR2 FQNEAQ, per germline (reference sequence). J lost 3 bases, V lost 5 bases, and 9 bases had no gene match. The full variable domain, rest sourced from reference TRBV7-9 and TRBJ2-5, is DTGVSQNPRHKITKRGQNVTFRCDPISEHNRLYWYRQTLGQGPEFLTYFQNEAQLEKSRLLSDRFSAERPKGSFSTLEIQRTEQGDSAMYLCASSRRQGQEETQYFGPGTRLLVL.